Listed below are T cell receptor beta chains from one sample, sequenced in a study of blood T cell repertoires in COVID-19. Assay used: immunoSEQ multiplex PCR; TCRdb lists only in-frame clones, some missing. In the table there are hundreds of thousands of clones, about 92% of which are singletons. Sequencing used PBMCs or T cells enriched from blood (not recorded which). The receptors were sampled from a man between 60 and 70 years old who had recovered from COVID-19. Both conserved end residues are trimmed from each CDR3.

TRBJ2-7	TRBV4-1	ASTSTTGGGIHEQY
TRBJ2-1	TRBV4-1	ASSQVLAGGPPYNEQF
TRBJ1-6	TRBV7-8	ASSLTGQAGSSPLH
TRBJ2-2	TRBV21-1	ASSTGGGRTGELF
TRBJ2-1	TRBV6-5	ASTTGVGEQF
TRBJ2-6	TRBV30	AWNFGGGANVLT
TRBJ2-1	TRBV7-3	ASSLTGANEQF
TRBJ1-5	TRBV7-9	ASSLAGVGQPQH
TRBJ2-3	TRBV6-1	ASSDVVRTSTDTQY
TRBJ1-2	TRBV13	ASSWGQGDKGYT
TRBJ1-1	TRBV5-4	ASSADSRKAF